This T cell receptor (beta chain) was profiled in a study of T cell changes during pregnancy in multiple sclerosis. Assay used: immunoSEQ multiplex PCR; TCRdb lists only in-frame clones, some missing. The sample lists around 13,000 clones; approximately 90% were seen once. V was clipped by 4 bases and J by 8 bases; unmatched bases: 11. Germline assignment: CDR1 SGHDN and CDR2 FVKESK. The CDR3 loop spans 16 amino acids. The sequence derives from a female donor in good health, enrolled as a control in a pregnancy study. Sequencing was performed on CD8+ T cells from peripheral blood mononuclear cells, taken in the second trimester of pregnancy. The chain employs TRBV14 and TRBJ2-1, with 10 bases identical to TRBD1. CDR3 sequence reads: CASSRAAGTGEYEQFF. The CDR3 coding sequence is TGTGCCAGCAGCCGAGCCGCCGGGACAGGGGAATATGAGCAGTTCTTC. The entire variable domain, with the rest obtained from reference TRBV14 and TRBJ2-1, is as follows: EAGVTQFPSHSVIEKGQTVTLRCDPISGHDNLYWYRRVMGKEIKFLLHFVKESKQDESGMPNNRFLAERTGGTYSTLKVQPAELEDSGVYFCASSRAAGTGEYEQFFGPGTRLTVL.